The clone carrying this T cell receptor beta chain was detected a few times. Constant-region reverse primers amplified full-length variable regions, followed by semi-nested Nested Universal Primer A PCR. TCRdb processed the 5' RACE reads anew with MiXCR; each CDR3 protein has one entry. The table records under 65,000 distinct CDR3 sequences, about 28% of them present only once. Deletions cut 6 bases from V and 0 bases from J, with 11 bases between. The CDR3 contains 14 residues. The germline gives CDR1 SGHAT, CDR2 FQNNGV. The chain is built from TRBV11-2 and TRBJ2-5; D remains unclear. Sample: tumor-infiltrating memory CD4+ T cells sorted from the breast tumor. Subset meaning: memory CD4+ T cells, CD4+CD45RO+CD25-. This TCR derives from a female donor with breast cancer. The CDR3 coding sequence is TGTGCCAGCAGACCCCCCAGCGACCAAGAGACCCAGTACTTC. This gives the protein CASRPPSDQETQYF.